Listed below are T cell receptor beta chains from one sample, sequenced in a study of blood T cell repertoires in COVID-19. Repertoires were generated with immunoSEQ multiplex PCR, while TCRdb's copy carries only in-frame clones and drops some. The sample carries some 200,000 clones, around 84% recorded once. The source material was peripheral blood. These TCRs come from an elderly woman with COVID-19, enrolled during active disease. CDR3s include the opening cysteine and the closing phenylalanine or tryptophan. D genes are given only for firm matches. Size is stated for part of the rows, as once, few or many counts, or as a class when the clone is expanded.

v_gene	len	j_gene	d_gene	abundance	CDR3aa	CDR3nt
TRBV14	13	TRBJ1-2	NA	NA	CASSPVRTDGYTF	TGTGCCAGCTCCCCGGTCAGGACAGATGGCTACACCTTC
TRBV10-3	14	TRBJ1-1	NA	NA	CATRQGEAGAEAFF	TGTGCCACCCGGCAAGGAGAGGCGGGCGCTGAAGCTTTCTTT
TRBV11-2	16	TRBJ2-3	TRBD2	NA	CASSFGTSGALDTQYF	TGTGCCAGCAGCTTCGGGACTAGCGGGGCATTAGATACGCAGTATTTT
TRBV5-4	15	TRBJ1-2	TRBD1	NA	CASSLPDRAHYGYTF	TGTGCCAGCAGCCTACCTGACAGGGCCCACTATGGCTACACCTTC
TRBV27	13	TRBJ1-5	NA	NA	CASRQTGGQPQHF	TGTGCCAGCAGACAGACCGGGGGTCAGCCCCAGCATTTT
TRBV3-1/TRBV3-2	14	TRBJ1-5	NA	NA	CASSQDWGAQPQHF	TGTGCCAGCAGCCAAGACTGGGGAGCTCAGCCCCAGCATTTT
TRBV3-1/TRBV3-2	21	TRBJ1-4	NA	NA	CASRYRPSTLAETVNNEKLFF	TGTGCCAGCAGGTACAGACCCTCTACCCTGGCTGAGACAGTCAATAATGAAAAACTGTTTTTT
TRBV15	15	TRBJ2-1	NA	few	CATSLLGGTYNEQFF	TGTGCCACCAGCTTGTTAGGGGGAACGTACAATGAGCAGTTCTTC
TRBV2	14	TRBJ1-5	NA	NA	CASSERTAYQPQHF	TGTGCCAGCAGTGAAAGGACAGCTTATCAGCCCCAGCATTTT
TRBV9	15	TRBJ2-3	NA	NA	CASSRAGALGDTQYF	TGTGCCAGCAGCAGGGCAGGGGCGCTGGGAGATACGCAGTATTTT
TRBV7-8	16	TRBJ1-5	TRBD1	NA	CASSTRDRGLGQPQHF	TGTGCCAGCAGCACTCGGGACAGGGGGCTGGGTCAGCCCCAGCATTTT
TRBV6-5	16	TRBJ2-3	TRBD2	NA	CASSWLTSGSTDTQYF	TGTGCCAGCAGTTGGCTGACTAGCGGTAGCACAGATACGCAGTATTTT
TRBV5-5	18	TRBJ1-5	NA	NA	CASSLYGPGAGGNQPQHF	TGTGCCAGCAGCTTATACGGTCCGGGGGCGGGAGGCAATCAGCCCCAGCATTTT
TRBV2	14	TRBJ2-7	TRBD1	NA	CASRVTGGTYEQYF	TGTGCCAGCAGAGTGACAGGGGGGACCTACGAGCAGTACTTC
TRBV30	14	TRBJ2-3	TRBD1	NA	CAWNGQAFTDTQYF	TGTGCCTGGAATGGACAGGCTTTCACAGATACGCAGTATTTT
TRBV7-2	14	TRBJ1-1	NA	NA	CASSFSDRNTEAFF	TGTGCCAGCAGTTTCTCGGACAGGAACACTGAAGCTTTCTTT
TRBV30	15	TRBJ1-6	NA	NA	CAWSVQEGLLSPLHF	TGTGCCTGGAGTGTACAGGAGGGTCTGCTTTCACCCCTCCACTTT
TRBV7-2	15	TRBJ2-3	TRBD2	NA	CASSLSGGVPDTQYF	TGTGCCAGCAGCTTAAGCGGGGGGGTTCCAGATACGCAGTATTTT
TRBV6-5	15	TRBJ2-3	TRBD2	NA	CASSPRGGAADTQYF	TGTGCCAGCAGTCCGCGCGGGGGGGCCGCGGATACGCAGTATTTT
TRBV6-4	10	TRBJ2-1	NA	NA	CASSPDEQFF	TGTGCCAGCAGTCCGGATGAGCAGTTCTTC
TRBV5-1	17	TRBJ2-2	NA	NA	CASSLMGLQVNTGELFF	TGCGCCAGCAGCTTGATGGGCTTACAGGTCAACACCGGGGAGCTGTTTTTT
TRBV6-4	17	TRBJ1-5	TRBD1	once	CASSIDTGGVGIAPQHF	TGTGCCAGCAGTATCGATACAGGGGGGGTAGGCATCGCGCCCCAGCATTTT
TRBV19	13	TRBJ2-5	NA	NA	CASSDRPQETQYF	TGTGCCAGTAGCGACAGACCCCAAGAGACCCAGTACTTC
TRBV5-5	14	TRBJ1-4	TRBD1	NA	CASSANRGAEKLFF	TGTGCCAGCAGCGCGAACAGGGGAGCGGAAAAACTGTTTTTT
TRBV15	16	TRBJ1-3	NA	NA	CATSRDPGSSGNTIYF	TGTGCCACCAGCAGAGATCCCGGTAGCTCTGGAAACACCATATATTTT
TRBV9	19	TRBJ1-6	TRBD1	NA	CASSEGLGGQGRDNSPLHF	TGTGCCAGCAGCGAGGGGCTAGGGGGACAGGGGAGGGACAATTCACCCCTCCACTTT
TRBV19	16	TRBJ1-5	NA	NA	CASTPLGGYSNQPQHF	TGTGCCAGTACCCCACTGGGGGGATATAGCAATCAGCCCCAGCATTTT
TRBV28	15	TRBJ1-6	NA	NA	CASSLQAPGYSPLHF	TGTGCCAGCAGTCTACAGGCGCCAGGGTATTCACCCCTCCACTTT
TRBV6-5	15	TRBJ2-7	TRBD2	NA	CASSTLAGPPYEQYF	TGTGCCAGCAGTACGCTAGCGGGGCCCCCCTACGAGCAGTACTTC
TRBV5-4	14	TRBJ1-2	TRBD1	NA	CASSSPRQGRSYTF	TGTGCCAGCAGCTCTCCGAGACAGGGGCGTAGCTACACCTTC
TRBV6-5	12	TRBJ2-5	TRBD1	NA	CASSRDSGTQYF	TGTGCCAGCAGCAGGGACAGCGGGACCCAGTACTTC
TRBV5-4	14	TRBJ1-4	NA	once	CASSLGQLNEKLFF	TGTGCCAGCAGCTTGGGACAGCTCAATGAAAAACTGTTTTTT
TRBV12-3/TRBV12-4	12	TRBJ1-2	NA	once	CASSLQGRGYTF	TGTGCCAGCAGTTTACAGGGAAGGGGCTACACCTTC
TRBV6-5	16	TRBJ2-7	NA	NA	CASSYSRSGLSYEQYF	TGTGCCAGCAGTTACTCGAGATCAGGGCTCTCCTACGAGCAGTACTTC
TRBV3-1/TRBV3-2	14	TRBJ1-2	NA	NA	CASSQSGVDYGYTF	TGTGCCAGCAGCCAGTCAGGTGTCGACTATGGCTACACCTTC
TRBV28	14	TRBJ2-3	TRBD2	once	CASLAGGRPDTQYF	TGTGCCAGTTTAGCGGGGGGTCGACCAGATACGCAGTATTTT
TRBV11-2	16	TRBJ2-1	TRBD2	NA	CASSLILAGGPSEQFF	TGTGCCAGCAGCTTAATTCTAGCGGGGGGGCCGAGTGAGCAGTTCTTC
TRBV2	13	TRBJ1-3	NA	few	CASSEQGGNTIYF	TGTGCCAGCAGTGAGCAGGGGGGAAACACCATATATTTT
TRBV5-1	14	TRBJ1-2	TRBD1	NA	CASSATGDSAGYTF	TGCGCCAGCAGCGCGACAGGGGATTCAGCGGGCTACACCTTC
TRBV29-1	15	TRBJ1-1	NA	NA	CSGIPPGGGNTEAFF	TGCAGCGGAATACCTCCCGGGGGTGGAAACACTGAAGCTTTCTTT
TRBV30	11	TRBJ1-1	TRBD1	NA	CAWSVGTGAFF	TGTGCCTGGAGTGTGGGGACAGGGGCTTTCTTT
TRBV27	14	TRBJ2-2	NA	NA	CASSYRPQVGELFF	TGTGCCAGCAGTTACAGGCCCCAGGTCGGGGAGCTGTTTTTT
TRBV28	15	TRBJ1-5	TRBD1	NA	CASSLSGQRNQPQHF	TGTGCCAGCAGTCTCTCGGGACAGAGAAATCAGCCCCAGCATTTT
TRBV19	14	TRBJ1-2	NA	few	CASSTGRTNYGYTF	TGTGCCAGTAGTACTGGTCGGACAAACTATGGCTACACCTTC
TRBV7-2	14	TRBJ1-1	NA	few	CASSRSELNTEAFF	TGTGCCAGCAGTCGCTCTGAGTTGAACACTGAAGCTTTCTTT
TRBV6-5	15	TRBJ1-2	NA	NA	CASSYSTGSNYGYTF	TGTGCCAGCAGTTACTCGACGGGGAGTAACTATGGCTACACCTTC
TRBV18	14	TRBJ1-6	NA	NA	CASSQQGWDSPLHF	TGTGCCAGCTCACAACAGGGCTGGGATTCACCCCTCCACTTT